The rows below give T cell receptor beta chains drawn from one sample of a study of cytomegalovirus exposure and HLA in healthy donors. Sequencing was performed with immunoSEQ multiplex PCR; in TCRdb, only in-frame clones are kept and a portion is missing. The sample contains 150,000 to 170,000 clones, about 75% of which appear only once. Sequenced material: PBMCs. These receptors were obtained from a young man in good health and CMV-seronegative. Each CDR3 is given with its conserved first and last residue. A D gene is named only where the DNA matches it firmly. Only part of the rows carry a size: once, few, many, or a class if the clone is expanded.

TRBV10-1	TRBJ2-1	TRBD2	few	TGCGCCAGCAGTGACTGGGGACTAGCGGGTGACAATGAGCAGTTCTTC	CASSDWGLAGDNEQFF
TRBV4-3	TRBJ2-7	TRBD1	NA	TGCGCCAGCAGCCGAACAGGGGACTCCTACGAGCAGTACTTC	CASSRTGDSYEQYF
TRBV29-1	TRBJ2-7	NA	NA	TGCAGCGTCGGGGTCGACCTAAGCTCCTACGAGCAGTACTTC	CSVGVDLSSYEQYF
TRBV5-1	TRBJ2-5	NA	NA	TGCGCCAGCAGCCCACAGGGAGAGACCCAGTACTTC	CASSPQGETQYF
TRBV5-6	TRBJ2-5	TRBD2	NA	TGTGCCAGCAGCTGGACTAGCCTAGAGACCCAGTACTTC	CASSWTSLETQYF
TRBV4-1	TRBJ2-2	TRBD2	NA	TGCGCCAGCAGCCAAAGGACTAGCGGGAGGACCGCGAACACCGGGGAGCTGTTTTTT	CASSQRTSGRTANTGELFF
TRBV11-3	TRBJ2-2	TRBD1	NA	TGTGCCAGCAGCTTCACTGGGACAGGGAAGAGCACCGGGGAGCTGTTTTTT	CASSFTGTGKSTGELFF
TRBV9	TRBJ1-2	NA	NA	TGTGCCAGCAGCGTAGAAGGCGGTGCTAACTATGGCTACACCTTC	CASSVEGGANYGYTF
TRBV9	TRBJ2-2	NA	once	TGTGCCAGCGGGGGGGGGCAGGGGCCCACCGGGGAGCTGTTTTTT	CASGGGQGPTGELFF
TRBV4-1	TRBJ1-1	TRBD1	NA	TGCGCCAGCAGACGCGACAGGGAGTCTGAAGCTTTCTTT	CASRRDRESEAFF
TRBV7-2	TRBJ1-4	TRBD1	NA	TGTGCCAGCAGCTCTCGGACAGGGGGCGCGAGGAAACAAAAACTGTTTTTT	CASSSRTGGARKQKLFF
TRBV9	TRBJ2-5	NA	NA	TGTGCCAGCAGCGTAGGTAGGCTAGATGAGACCCAGTACTTC	CASSVGRLDETQYF
TRBV11-2	TRBJ2-1	TRBD2	NA	TGTGCCAGCAGCTTAGCAGGCACTAGCGGGAGAAATTACAATGAGCAGTTCTTC	CASSLAGTSGRNYNEQFF
TRBV5-6	TRBJ2-7	NA	NA	TGTGCCAGCAGCGAAAGACACGTTTACGAGATGGGGTACTTC	CASSERHVYEMGYF
TRBV20-1	TRBJ2-3	NA	NA	TGCAGTGCCAGTGGTGATACGCAGTATTTT	CSASGDTQYF
TRBV10-2	TRBJ2-1	NA	NA	TGCGCCAGCAGTGATGCGGGAACCTGGGAAAATGAGCAGTTCTTC	CASSDAGTWENEQFF
TRBV2	TRBJ2-4	NA	NA	TGTGCCAGCAGTGAAGGGAGCCATCAGGCCAAAAACATTCAGTACTTC	CASSEGSHQAKNIQYF
TRBV30	TRBJ2-5	NA	NA	TGTGCCTGGAGCCAGGTCTTCCAAGAGACCCAGTACTTC	CAWSQVFQETQYF
TRBV15	TRBJ2-7	NA	few	TGTGCCACCAGCGTCACCCCGGGCGGGACCTACGAGCAGTACTTC	CATSVTPGGTYEQYF
TRBV5-6	TRBJ2-7	NA	NA	TGTGCCAGCAGCTTCGGGGCGGCGGGGGAGCAGTACTTC	CASSFGAAGEQYF
TRBV5-1	TRBJ2-7	TRBD2	NA	TGCGCCAGCAGAGGGGAGGGAACCTCCATTTCCTACGAGCAGTACTTC	CASRGEGTSISYEQYF
TRBV6-1	TRBJ1-5	TRBD1	few	TGTGCCAGCAGTGAAGCAGGGGGCCGTCAGCCCCAGCATTTT	CASSEAGGRQPQHF
TRBV4-3	TRBJ2-1	NA	NA	TGCGCCAGCAGCCAAAGCCGGAATGAGCAGTTCTTC	CASSQSRNEQFF
TRBV5-1	TRBJ2-5	TRBD2	NA	TGCGCCAGCAGCTTGATGGCTAGCGGAGCTACGCTCCAAGAGACCCAGTACTTC	CASSLMASGATLQETQYF
TRBV30	TRBJ1-2	TRBD1	NA	TGTGCCTGGAGTGCCAGGGGACAGGGCGACTATGGCTACACCTTC	CAWSARGQGDYGYTF
TRBV7-2	TRBJ2-7	NA	NA	TGTGCCAGCAGCCCCCTCGAGAGAGCCGAGCAGTACTTC	CASSPLERAEQYF
TRBV27	TRBJ2-1	TRBD2	once	TGTGCCAGCACTGGAGCGGGGGGAGGAAATGAGCAGTTCTTC	CASTGAGGGNEQFF
TRBV16	TRBJ2-3	NA	NA	TGTGCCAGCAGCCAAGGAGGGAAGAGCACAGATACGCAGTATTTT	CASSQGGKSTDTQYF
TRBV4-1	TRBJ2-6	NA	few	TGCGCCAGCAGCCAAGTAGGGGTAGGGGCCAACGTCCTGACTTTC	CASSQVGVGANVLTF
TRBV5-1	TRBJ2-1	TRBD1	NA	TGCGCCAGCAGCCCAGGGGGATCGGGCGTACGGTTCAATGAGCAGTTCTTC	CASSPGGSGVRFNEQFF
TRBV5-4	TRBJ2-1	NA	NA	TGTGCCAGCAGCCCGGACTGGACCCGCTACAATGAGCAGTTCTTC	CASSPDWTRYNEQFF
TRBV7-9	TRBJ2-5	TRBD2	NA	TGTGCCAGCAGTCCAAAGACGGGGGGGACCCAGTACTTC	CASSPKTGGTQYF
TRBV7-2	TRBJ2-3	NA	NA	TGTGCCAGCAGAGCCGCGGGGAGCGGAACAGATACGCAGTATTTT	CASRAAGSGTDTQYF
TRBV28	TRBJ2-7	TRBD2	NA	TGTGCCAGCAGTACCACCCTCGAGCGGGATTCCTACGAGCAGTACTTC	CASSTTLERDSYEQYF
TRBV7-6	TRBJ2-7	TRBD2	NA	TGTGCCAGCAGCACGTATAGCGGGCGGAGCTCCTACGAGCAGTACTTC	CASSTYSGRSSYEQYF
TRBV6-1	TRBJ1-1	NA	NA	TGTGCCAGCAGGCGGACAGCGGAGGATTTCTTT	CASRRTAEDFF
TRBV5-6	TRBJ1-2	NA	once	TGTGCCAGCAGCTTGACAGAGTATTATGGCTACACCTTC	CASSLTEYYGYTF